One sample yielded the 2 T cell receptor beta chains listed below, sequenced in a study of shared clonotypes between healthy human individuals. CD45RO-negative CD8 cells positively selected for CCR7 made up the naive population, which excluded terminally differentiated effector memory CD45RA+ cells. Sequenced by immunoSEQ multiplex PCR; TCRdb stores in-frame clones only, minus some. This repertoire shows approximately 1.9 million clones, 93% found once; its top ten account for around 1.7%. Sequencing was done on a sample of naive CD8+ T cells from PBMCs. The source is a man aged 18 to 29 in good health. Some clones in this sample may be carry-over from other donors' samples.

This rearrangement joins TRBV4-1 to TRBJ2-2; TRBD2 is a possible D gene (7 bases). The ends were cut back, 0 bases at V and 1 base at J, with 15 bases in the middle. CDR3 length: 18 amino acids. From germline, CDR1 is MGHRA and CDR2 YSYEKL. Here the CDR3 DNA reads TGCGCCAGCAGCCAAGATAGGGGGGGACGATTGAACACCGGGGAGCTGTTTTTT. Its protein is CASSQDRGGRLNTGELFF.

V and J are TRBV5-1 and TRBJ2-7; perhaps TRBD2 as D (5 bases). Germline CDR1 and CDR2: SGHRS and YFSETQ. Trimming left V 2 bases short and J 6 bases short, with 30 bases between. This CDR3 contains 19 residues. CDR3 in amino acids: CASSFPRSRGAASLIEQYF. The CDR3, as DNA: TGCGCCAGCAGCTTCCCGAGGTCCCGGGGAGCGGCATCCCTTATCGAGCAGTACTTC.